This entry lists 6 T cell receptor beta chains sequenced from one sample in a study of T cells in Graves' hyperthyroidism and ophthalmopathy. TCR beta CDR3 sequences were amplified from RNA transcripts. The TCR CDR3 was amplified in a first-round RT-PCR using the HTBI primer set. A single record per CDR3 protein comes from TCRdb applying MiXCR to the multiplex PCR reads. Of more than 350,000 distinct CDR3 sequences in the sample, roughly 15% were seen once. The sample was blood. All receptors derive from a woman aged 55-69 years with Graves' ophthalmopathy.

The table lists this clonotype with a few counts. The chain employs TRBV15 and TRBJ2-3; 12 positions match TRBD2. The trim removed 6 bases at V and 4 bases at J, leaving 5 bases unmatched. Per germline, CDR1 LNHNV and CDR2 YYDKDF (reference sequence). This CDR3 is built from 15 residues. This CDR3 is CATRLGLAGSDTQYF. CDR3 bases: TGTGCCACCAGGCTAGGACTAGCGGGATCAGATACGCAGTATTTT.

This clonotype was seen ten or more times. The chain couples TRBV14 to TRBJ1-3; D remains unclear. The CDR3 loop spans 16 amino acids. The V and J ends lost 1 base and 4 bases respectively, with 14 bases between them. Germline CDR1 is SGHDN and CDR2 is FVKESK. The CDR3 spells CASSQAQLASGNTIYF. CDR3 in DNA: TGTGCCAGCAGCCAAGCTCAATTGGCCTCCGGAAACACCATATATTTT.

V and J are TRBV7-9 and TRBJ2-2; 9 bases agree with TRBD2. Unmatched junction bases numbered 23, after V lost 5 bases and J lost 7 bases. Per the germline V gene, CDR1 is SEHNR and CDR2 is FQNEAQ (reference sequence). The CDR3 contains 20 residues. Written as DNA, the CDR3 is TGTGCCAGCAGCCCCGGACAACTCCAGAAGGGCGGGAGGGCCGTCGGGGAGCTGTTTTTT. This translates into CASSPGQLQKGGRAVGELFF. Combining the CDR3 with reference TRBV7-9 and TRBJ2-2 gives the whole variable domain DTGVSQNPRHKITKRGQNVTFRCDPISEHNRLYWYRQTLGQGPEFLTYFQNEAQLEKSRLLSDRFSAERPKGSFSTLEIQRTEQGDSAMYLCASSPGQLQKGGRAVGELFFGEGSRLTVL.

In this sample, this clonotype turned up a few times. The CDR3 spells CASSPAINEQFF. In DNA form, the CDR3 reads TGCGCCAGCAGCCCGGCGATTAATGAGCAGTTCTTC. The chain has TRBV5-1 and TRBJ2-1; no reliable D call. CDR1 is SGHRS, CDR2 YFSETQ, per germline. V was pared by 4 bases and J by 7 bases, with 9 bases between. The length of the CDR3 is 12 residues. The full variable domain, completed using reference TRBV5-1 and TRBJ2-1, is KAGVTQTPRYLIKTRGQQVTLSCSPISGHRSVSWYQQTPGQGLQFLFEYFSETQRNKGNFPGRFSGRQFSNSRSEMNVSTLELGDSALYLCASSPAINEQFFGPGTRLTVL.

This chain links TRBV5-1 with TRBJ2-5, with D perhaps TRBD2 (5 bases). Trimming pared 0 bases from V and 0 bases from J, leaving 9 bases between. Germline V gene data show CDR1 as SGHRS and CDR2 as YFSETQ. The CDR3 spans 15 residues. This chain's CDR3 is CASSLALGDQETQYF. CDR3 nucleotide sequence: TGCGCCAGCAGCTTGGCTCTCGGGGACCAAGAGACCCAGTACTTC.

This clonotype was observed at least ten times. The gene calls are TRBV20-1 and TRBJ1-1; TRBD1 matches 7 bases. Germline CDR1 is DFQATT and CDR2 is SNEGSKA (reference sequence). The V segment lost 6 bases and the J segment 3 bases; nucleotides outside the gene matches: 16. The CDR3 covers 16 residues. The CDR3 DNA follows: TGCAGTGCCGAGAGGGGCGCCGACAGGGCCTACACTGAAGCTTTCTTT. This codes for CSAERGADRAYTEAFF.